This paragraph covers one T cell receptor beta chain sequence. Its matching antigen is unknown. The record originates from a study of OX40 agonist ivuxolimab in advanced cancers. Study observations and caveats: Some nonresponders likewise displayed low normalized T-cell clonal expansion. In CD8+ T cells, expanded clones were on average more numerous than in CD4+.

Here immunoSEQ multiplex PCR was the method, and the copy in TCRdb shows in-frame clones only, minus some. Found here are 36,000 or so clones, around 77% of them singletons; the top ten hold 21%. Sampling of blood occurred at baseline, cycle 4 day 1, and cycle 7 day 1. The V gene's germline CDR1 is SNHLY and CDR2 FYNNEI. Trimming stripped 6 bases from V and 0 bases from J, with 3 bases between. This CDR3 contains 11 residues. This sequence originates from an adult with an advanced solid tumor such as melanoma, head and neck, liver or kidney cancer. The chain couples TRBV2 to TRBJ2-7; D unresolved. Specimen: CD4+ or CD8+ T cells sorted from blood, collected in a trial of the OX40 agonist ivuxolimab. The CDR3 DNA follows: TGTGCCAGCAGCAGCTCCTACGAGCAGTACTTC. Its protein product is CASSSSYEQYF.